A few counts support the clone carrying this T cell receptor (beta chain). The CDR3 is 12 amino acids. With 6 bases removed from V and 3 bases from J, the gap between germline ends came to 9 bases. Germline CDR1 MDHEN, CDR2 SYDVKM. Primed by a sample-barcoded 5' primer and a J-beta primer mix, a second PCR proceeded for about 6 to 11 cycles. TCRdb passed the 5' RACE reads through MiXCR, listing each CDR3 protein once. The data hold 250,000 to 300,000 distinct CDR3 sequences, with 25% to 30% observed a single time. The data were taken from a study of blood T cells in healthy people across ages. The sequenced sample consisted of blood. This rearrangement joins TRBV28 to TRBJ2-7; no definite D call. The receptor's source is a woman in her 70s in good health. CDR3 sequence: CASRKLLYEQYF. The DNA of the CDR3 is TGTGCCAGCAGAAAGTTACTCTACGAGCAGTACTTC.